The clone carrying this T cell receptor beta chain was observed a handful of times. One end of the junction does not line up with germline, which may come from a read error. These data come from a study of tumor-infiltrating lymphocytes in oesophageal squamous cell carcinoma. The CDR3 consists of 16 residues. Germline CDR1 SGHAT, CDR2 FQDESV (reference sequence). A single record per CDR3 protein comes from TCRdb applying MiXCR to the PCR reads. The repertoire includes 24,000 or so distinct CDR3 sequences, more than 35% of them detected once, and roughly 23% sits in the top ten. Source material: esophageal tumor tissue. This clonotype was sampled from a male donor with esophageal squamous cell carcinoma. The rearrangement uses TRBV11-1 and TRBJ1-6; D remains unclear. CDR3 sequence reads: CASSLFITEPYNEQYF. The CDR3 DNA is TGTGCCAGCAGCTTATTTATAACGGAGCCGTACAATGAGCAGTACTTT.